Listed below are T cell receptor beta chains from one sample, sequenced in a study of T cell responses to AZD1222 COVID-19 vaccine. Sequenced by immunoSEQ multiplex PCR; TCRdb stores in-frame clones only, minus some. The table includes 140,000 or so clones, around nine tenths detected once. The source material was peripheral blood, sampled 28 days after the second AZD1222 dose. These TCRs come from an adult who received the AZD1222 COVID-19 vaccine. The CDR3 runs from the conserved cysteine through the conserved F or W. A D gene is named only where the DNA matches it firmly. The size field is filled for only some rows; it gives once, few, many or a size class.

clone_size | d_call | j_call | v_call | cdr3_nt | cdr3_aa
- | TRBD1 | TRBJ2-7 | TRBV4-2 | TGTGCCAGCAGCCAATACAGGGGGCCCTACGAGCAGTACTTC | CASSQYRGPYEQYF
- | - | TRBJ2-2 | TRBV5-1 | TGCGCCAGCAGCCCGGGCGGGGTAGCGAACACCGGGGAGCTGTTTTTT | CASSPGGVANTGELFF
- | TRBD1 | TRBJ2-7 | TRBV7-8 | TGTGCCAGCAGCCCAGGGGGTTATTCCTACGAGCAGTACTTC | CASSPGGYSYEQYF
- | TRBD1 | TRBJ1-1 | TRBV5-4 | TGTGCCAGCAGCTTGGGACAGGGGTCGTCTGAAGCTTTCTTT | CASSLGQGSSEAFF
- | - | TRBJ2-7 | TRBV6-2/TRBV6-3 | TGTGCCAGCAGCCCCGAGGTCTACGAGCAGTACTTC | CASSPEVYEQYF
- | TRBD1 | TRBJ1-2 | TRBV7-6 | TGTGCCAGCAGCTTGGGACAGACCGCTAATAACTATGGCTACACCTTC | CASSLGQTANNYGYTF
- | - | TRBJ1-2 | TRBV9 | TGTGCCAGCAGCGTAGGGGCAAGGCGAATAGGAGGCTACACCTTC | CASSVGARRIGGYTF
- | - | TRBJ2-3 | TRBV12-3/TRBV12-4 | TGTGCCAGCAGTGCGCAGGGAGATACGCAGTATTTT | CASSAQGDTQYF
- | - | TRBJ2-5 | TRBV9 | TGTGCCAGCAGCCTTAGGGGGGGCCAAGAGACCCAGTACTTC | CASSLRGGQETQYF
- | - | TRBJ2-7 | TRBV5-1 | TGCGCCAGCAGCTTGATCGGGAGCTACGAGCAGTACTTC | CASSLIGSYEQYF
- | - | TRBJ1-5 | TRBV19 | TGTGCCAGTAGCCCAAGGCAGGCCCAGGGGCCCCAGCATTTT | CASSPRQAQGPQHF
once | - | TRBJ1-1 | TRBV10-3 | TGTGCCATCAGTGAGCAAGTCGGACAGTTCACTGAAGCTTTCTTT | CAISEQVGQFTEAFF
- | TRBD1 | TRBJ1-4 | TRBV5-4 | TGTGCCAGCAGCCGGGGACAGGCCAACGAAAAACTGTTTTTT | CASSRGQANEKLFF